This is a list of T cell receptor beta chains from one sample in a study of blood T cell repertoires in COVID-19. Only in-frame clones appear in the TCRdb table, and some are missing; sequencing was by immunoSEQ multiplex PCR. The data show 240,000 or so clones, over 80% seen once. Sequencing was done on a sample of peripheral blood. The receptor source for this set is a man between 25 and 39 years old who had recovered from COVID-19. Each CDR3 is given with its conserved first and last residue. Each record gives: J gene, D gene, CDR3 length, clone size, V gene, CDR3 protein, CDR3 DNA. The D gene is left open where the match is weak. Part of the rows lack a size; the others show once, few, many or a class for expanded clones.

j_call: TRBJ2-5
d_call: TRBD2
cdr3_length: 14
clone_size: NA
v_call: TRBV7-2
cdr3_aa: CASSQLGGGETQYF
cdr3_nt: TGTGCCAGCAGCCAACTCGGGGGGGGTGAGACCCAGTACTTC

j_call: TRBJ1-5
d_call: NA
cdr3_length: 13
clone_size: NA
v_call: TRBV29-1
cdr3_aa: CSVVRRHNQPQHF
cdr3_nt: TGCAGCGTTGTTAGGAGGCACAATCAGCCCCAGCATTTT

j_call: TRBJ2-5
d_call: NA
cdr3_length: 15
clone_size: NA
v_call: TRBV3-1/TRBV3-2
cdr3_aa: CASSQALGGQETQYF
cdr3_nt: TGTGCCAGCAGCCAAGCCCTAGGAGGGCAAGAGACCCAGTACTTC

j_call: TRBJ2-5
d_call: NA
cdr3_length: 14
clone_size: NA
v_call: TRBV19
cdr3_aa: CASSNHRDPETQYF
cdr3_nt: TGTGCCAGTAGTAACCACAGGGATCCAGAGACCCAGTACTTC

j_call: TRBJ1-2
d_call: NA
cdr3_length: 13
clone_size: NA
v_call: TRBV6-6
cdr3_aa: CASSLGGVNGYTF
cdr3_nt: TGTGCCAGCAGTTTAGGAGGAGTAAATGGCTACACCTTC

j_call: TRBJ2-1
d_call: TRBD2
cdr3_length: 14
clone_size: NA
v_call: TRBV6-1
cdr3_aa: CASSESGTTNEQFF
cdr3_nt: TGTGCCAGCAGTGAAAGTGGGACTACTAATGAGCAGTTCTTC

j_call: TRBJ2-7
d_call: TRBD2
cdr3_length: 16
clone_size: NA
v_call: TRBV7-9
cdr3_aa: CASSEGTSGARYEQYF
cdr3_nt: TGTGCCAGCAGCGAAGGGACTAGCGGGGCCCGCTACGAGCAGTACTTC

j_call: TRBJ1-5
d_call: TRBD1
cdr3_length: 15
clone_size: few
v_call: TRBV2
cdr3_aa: CASSGTGGSNQPQHF
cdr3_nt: TGTGCCAGCAGCGGTACAGGGGGAAGCAATCAGCCCCAGCATTTT

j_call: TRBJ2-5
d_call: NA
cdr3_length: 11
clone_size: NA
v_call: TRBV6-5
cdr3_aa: CASIHGKTQYF
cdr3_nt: TGTGCCAGCATCCACGGGAAGACCCAGTACTTC

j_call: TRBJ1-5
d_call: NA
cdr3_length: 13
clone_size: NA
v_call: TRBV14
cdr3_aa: CASSQSRREPQHF
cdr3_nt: TGTGCCAGCAGCCAAAGTCGCCGGGAACCCCAGCATTTT

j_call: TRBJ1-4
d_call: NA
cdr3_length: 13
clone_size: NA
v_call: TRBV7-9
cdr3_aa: CASSSRQQTKLFF
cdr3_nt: TGTGCCAGCAGCTCTCGACAGCAGACGAAACTGTTTTTT

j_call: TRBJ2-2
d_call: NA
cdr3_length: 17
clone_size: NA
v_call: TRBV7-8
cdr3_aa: CASSSVRAGRYTGELFF
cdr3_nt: TGTGCCAGCAGCTCAGTGAGGGCGGGGCGATACACCGGGGAGCTGTTTTTT

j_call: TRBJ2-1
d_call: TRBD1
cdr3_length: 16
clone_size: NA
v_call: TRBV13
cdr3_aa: CASSLGGQGVHNEQFF
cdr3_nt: TGTGCCAGCAGCTTAGGGGGACAGGGGGTTCACAATGAGCAGTTCTTC

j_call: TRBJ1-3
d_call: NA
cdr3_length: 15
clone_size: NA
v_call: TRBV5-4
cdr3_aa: CASSPDRSSGNTIYF
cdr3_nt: TGTGCCAGCAGCCCCGACAGGAGCTCTGGAAACACCATATATTTT

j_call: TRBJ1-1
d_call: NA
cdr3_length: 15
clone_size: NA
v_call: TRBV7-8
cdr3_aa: CASSPYRVPVGEAFF
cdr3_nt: TGTGCCAGCAGCCCGTACAGGGTCCCGGTAGGTGAAGCTTTCTTT

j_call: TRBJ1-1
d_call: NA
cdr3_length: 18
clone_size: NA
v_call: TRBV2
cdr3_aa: CASSEVGTPSGFGTEAFF
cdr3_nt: TGTGCCAGCAGTGAAGTGGGGACACCGTCAGGGTTCGGAACTGAAGCTTTCTTT

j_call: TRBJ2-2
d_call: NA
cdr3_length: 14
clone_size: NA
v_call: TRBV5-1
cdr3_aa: CASSLGSSTGELFF
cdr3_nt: TGCGCCAGCAGCTTGGGGAGTAGCACCGGGGAGCTGTTTTTT

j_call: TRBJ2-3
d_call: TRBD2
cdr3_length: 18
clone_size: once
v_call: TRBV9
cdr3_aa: CASSVGQRGGRSTDTQYF
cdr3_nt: TGTGCCAGCAGCGTAGGGCAGCGGGGGGGCCGGAGCACAGATACGCAGTATTTT

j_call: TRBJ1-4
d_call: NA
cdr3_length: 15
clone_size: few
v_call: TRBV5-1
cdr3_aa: CASSFRGVDDEKLFF
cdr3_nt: TGCGCCAGCAGCTTCCGGGGGGTAGACGATGAAAAACTGTTTTTT

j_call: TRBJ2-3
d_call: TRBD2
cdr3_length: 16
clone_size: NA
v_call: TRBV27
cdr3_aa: CASRRQGTSPTDTQYF
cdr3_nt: TGTGCCAGCAGACGTCAAGGGACTAGTCCCACAGATACGCAGTATTTT

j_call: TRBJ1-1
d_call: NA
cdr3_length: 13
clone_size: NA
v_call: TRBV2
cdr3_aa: CASTRVGNTEAFF
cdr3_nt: TGTGCCAGCACCAGGGTAGGGAACACTGAAGCTTTCTTT

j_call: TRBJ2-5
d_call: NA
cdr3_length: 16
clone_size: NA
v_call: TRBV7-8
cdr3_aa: CASSLGWYRERETQYF
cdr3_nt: TGTGCCAGCAGCTTAGGATGGTACAGGGAGCGGGAGACCCAGTACTTC

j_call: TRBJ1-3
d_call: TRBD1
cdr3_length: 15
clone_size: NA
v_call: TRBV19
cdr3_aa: CASSKTTGAGNTIYF
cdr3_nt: TGTGCCAGTAGCAAGACCACAGGGGCTGGAAACACCATATATTTT

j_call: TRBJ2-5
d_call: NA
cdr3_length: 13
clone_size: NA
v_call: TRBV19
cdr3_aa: CASSTRTTETQYF
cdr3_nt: TGTGCCAGTAGTACGCGAACCACGGAGACCCAGTACTTC

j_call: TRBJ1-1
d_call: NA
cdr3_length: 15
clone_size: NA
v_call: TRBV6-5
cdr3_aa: CASSYSSIVRTEAFF
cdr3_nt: TGTGCCAGCAGTTACTCCTCCATAGTGAGGACTGAAGCTTTCTTT

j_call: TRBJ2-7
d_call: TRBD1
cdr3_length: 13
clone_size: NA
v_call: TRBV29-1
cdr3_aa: CSGQQGARGEQYF
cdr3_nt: TGCAGCGGACAGCAGGGGGCGAGGGGCGAGCAGTACTTC

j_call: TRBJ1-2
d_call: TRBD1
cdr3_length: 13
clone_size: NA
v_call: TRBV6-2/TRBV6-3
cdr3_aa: CASSLTGGFGYTF
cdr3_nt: TGTGCCAGCAGTTTAACAGGGGGTTTTGGCTACACCTTC

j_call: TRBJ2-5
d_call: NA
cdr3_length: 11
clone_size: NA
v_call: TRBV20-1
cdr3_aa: CSARRMETQYF
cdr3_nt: TGCAGTGCTAGGCGAATGGAGACCCAGTACTTC

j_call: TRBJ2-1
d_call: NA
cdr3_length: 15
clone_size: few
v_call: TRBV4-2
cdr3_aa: CASSQDPAGSSEQFF
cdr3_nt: TGTGCCAGCAGCCAAGACCCCGCAGGGTCCTCAGAGCAGTTCTTC

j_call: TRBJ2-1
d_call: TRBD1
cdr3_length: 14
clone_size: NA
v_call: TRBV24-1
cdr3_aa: CATRGTGMRNEQFF
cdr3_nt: TGTGCCACCCGTGGGACAGGGATGCGCAATGAGCAGTTCTTC

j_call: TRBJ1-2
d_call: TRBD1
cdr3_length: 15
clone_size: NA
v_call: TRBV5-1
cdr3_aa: CASSLGAGGDYGYTF
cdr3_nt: TGCGCCAGCAGCTTGGGAGCAGGGGGCGACTATGGCTACACCTTC

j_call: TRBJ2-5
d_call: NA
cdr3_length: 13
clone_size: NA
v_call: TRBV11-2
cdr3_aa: CASSSRGGETQYF
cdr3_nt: TGTGCCAGCAGCTCCAGGGGCGGGGAGACCCAGTACTTC

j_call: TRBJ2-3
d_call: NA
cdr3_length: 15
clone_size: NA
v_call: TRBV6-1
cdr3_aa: CASSDLGGDTDTQYF
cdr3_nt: TGTGCCAGCAGTGACCTCGGCGGGGATACAGATACGCAGTATTTT

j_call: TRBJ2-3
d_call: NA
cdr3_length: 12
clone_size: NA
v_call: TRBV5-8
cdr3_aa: CASRTRTDTQYF
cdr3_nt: TGTGCCAGCAGAACCCGGACAGATACGCAGTATTTT

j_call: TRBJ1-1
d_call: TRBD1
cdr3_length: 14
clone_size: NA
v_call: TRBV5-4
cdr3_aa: CASSPGQMNTEAFF
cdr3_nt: TGTGCCAGCAGCCCGGGACAGATGAACACTGAAGCTTTCTTT

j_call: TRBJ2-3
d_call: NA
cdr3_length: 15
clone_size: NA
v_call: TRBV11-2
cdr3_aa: CASSREVTSTDTQYF
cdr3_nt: TGTGCCAGCAGCCGAGAGGTTACTAGCACAGATACGCAGTATTTT

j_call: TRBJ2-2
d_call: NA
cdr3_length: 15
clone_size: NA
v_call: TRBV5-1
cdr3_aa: CASSLVQGPTGELFF
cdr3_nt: TGCGCCAGCAGCTTGGTTCAGGGCCCGACCGGGGAGCTGTTTTTT

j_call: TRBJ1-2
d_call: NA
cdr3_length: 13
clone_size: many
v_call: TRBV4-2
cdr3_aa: CASSQDRVDGYTF
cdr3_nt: TGTGCCAGCAGCCAAGACCGGGTGGATGGCTACACCTTC

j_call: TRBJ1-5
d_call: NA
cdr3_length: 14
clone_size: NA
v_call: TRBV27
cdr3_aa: CASSMGFGDQPQHF
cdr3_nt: TGTGCCAGCAGTATGGGTTTCGGGGATCAGCCCCAGCATTTT

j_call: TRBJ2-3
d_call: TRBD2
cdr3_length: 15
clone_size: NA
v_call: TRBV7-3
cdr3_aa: CASSLSAGGQDTQYF
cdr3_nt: TGTGCCAGCAGCTTAAGTGCGGGGGGTCAGGATACGCAGTATTTT

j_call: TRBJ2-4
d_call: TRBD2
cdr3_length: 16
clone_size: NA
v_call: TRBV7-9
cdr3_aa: CASSSGLAGVGYIQYF
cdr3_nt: TGTGCCAGCAGCTCAGGACTAGCGGGGGTGGGGTACATTCAGTACTTC